These 14 T cell receptor beta chains originate from one sample sequenced in a study of OX40 agonist ivuxolimab in advanced cancers. The method behind the library was the immunoSEQ multiplex PCR assay. TCRdb limited this immuneACCESS table to in-frame rearrangements with V and J called. A share of clones is missing; checked studies link under half to unresolved V genes, and the rest is unexplained. The sample data list some 77,000 clones, and 85% to 95% of these were observed just once. The top ten clones comprise 0.25% to 0.35% of the sample. Material: CD4+ or CD8+ T cells sorted from blood, obtained in a trial of the OX40 agonist ivuxolimab. Receptors were obtained from an adult with an advanced solid tumor such as melanoma, head and neck, liver or kidney cancer.

The V gene is TRBV10-3, the J gene TRBJ1-3, with D unresolved. The germline V gene encodes CDR1 ENHRY and CDR2 SYGVKD. CDR3 length: 13 amino acids. The ends were cut back, 7 bases at V and 4 bases at J, with 11 bases in the middle. The CDR3 sequence: CAITGVVGNTIYF. The CDR3 DNA sequence: TGTGCCATCACTGGAGTGGTCGGAAACACCATATATTTT.

The V and J genes are TRBV5-1 and TRBJ2-7; weak D call: TRBD2 (6 bases). The ends were cut back, 2 bases at V and 7 bases at J, with 13 bases in the middle. This CDR3 spans 13 amino acids. CDR1 and CDR2 from the germline V gene are SGHRS and YFSETQ. In DNA, the CDR3 is TGCGCCAGCAGCTTTGGGGGGTCGGGAGAGCAGTACTTC. Residues: CASSFGGSGEQYF.

This clone was recorded only once. The V gene is TRBV5-4, the J gene TRBJ2-4; the D gene could be TRBD1 or TRBD2 (5 bases each). V was shortened by 1 base and J by 0 bases, with 11 bases between the two germline ends. This CDR3 contains 16 residues. Germline CDR1 SGHNT, CDR2 YYREEE (reference sequence). The CDR3 spells CASSLRGDGAKNIQYF. The DNA for the CDR3 is TGTGCCAGCAGCTTGAGGGGAGACGGAGCCAAAAACATTCAGTACTTC.

This chain joins TRBV11-2 and TRBJ1-1; no reliable D call. Germline CDR1 is SGHAT and CDR2 is FQNNGV. The length of the CDR3 is 14 residues. The V end was cut by 2 bases, the J end by 1 base, with 8 bases between. CDR3 coding DNA: TGTGCCAGCAGCTTAAGAGCGGAGAACACTGAAGCTTTCTTT. Translated, it gives CASSLRAENTEAFF.

This rearrangement joins TRBV7-2 to TRBJ1-6; tentative D call: TRBD1 (6 bases). V lost 6 bases and J 8 bases, leaving 14 bases between the germline ends. CDR3 length: 14 amino acids. Germline V gene lookup returns CDR1 SGHTA and CDR2 FQGNSA. The CDR3 sequence is CASRVRDNYSPLHF. As DNA, the CDR3 is TGTGCCAGCAGGGTCCGGGACAACTATTCACCCCTCCACTTT. Based on the CDR3 plus reference TRBV7-2 and TRBJ1-6, the full variable domain is GAGVSQSPSNKVTEKGKDVELRCDPISGHTALYWYRQSLGQGLEFLIYFQGNSAPDKSGLPSDRFSAERTGGSVSTLTIQRTQQEDSAVYLCASRVRDNYSPLHFGNGTRLTVT.

Only one count was recorded for this clone. V and J are TRBV5-1 and TRBJ2-3; 12 bases are shared with TRBD2. Germline loops: CDR1 SGHRS, CDR2 YFSETQ. The ends lost 4 bases at V and 0 bases at J; junction bases unmatched: 9. The CDR3 extends over 18 amino acids. This chain's CDR3 is CASSSGTSGPPSTDTQYF. The DNA of the CDR3 is TGCGCCAGCAGCAGCGGGACTAGCGGGCCCCCGAGCACAGATACGCAGTATTTT.

J is TRBJ1-2 and V is TRBV28; D may be TRBD1 (6 bases). This CDR3 has 13 residues. Trimming shortened V by 7 bases and J by 3 bases, and 12 bases separated the two germline ends. Per the germline V gene, CDR1 is MDHEN and CDR2 is SYDVKM. This chain's CDR3 is CASNWGRDYGYTF. The CDR3 coding sequence is TGTGCCAGCAACTGGGGGCGAGACTATGGCTACACCTTC.

The J gene is TRBJ1-5, the V gene TRBV28; possibly TRBD1 for D (5 bases). Germline CDR1 MDHEN, CDR2 SYDVKM. The germline V and J ends were trimmed by 7 bases and 11 bases, with 15 bases remaining between them. The CDR3 totals 12 residues. The CDR3 bases are TGTGCCAGCAAGTTGGGGGATTGGGCCCAGCATTTT. Translated, it gives CASKLGDWAQHF.

This chain connects TRBV5-1 to TRBJ1-2, with a possible D match to TRBD1 (6 bases). The CDR3 is 14 residues long. The germline V and J ends were trimmed by 1 base and 8 bases, with 15 bases remaining between them. The V gene's germline CDR1 is SGHRS and CDR2 YFSETQ. The CDR3 sequence is CASSLNPGVGGYTF. The CDR3 nucleotides are TGCGCCAGCAGCTTGAATCCAGGGGTGGGCGGCTACACCTTC.

The V call is TRBV10-1, the J call TRBJ2-5; 13 bases map to TRBD2. V shed 9 bases, J shed 4 bases, and the junction held 8 bases outside the gene matches. This CDR3 has 15 residues. Germline V gene data show CDR1 as WNHNN and CDR2 as SYGVQD (reference sequence). This CDR3 is CASCRTSGGGETQYF. CDR3 coding DNA: TGCGCCAGTTGCCGGACTAGCGGGGGTGGAGAGACCCAGTACTTC.

The V gene is TRBV25-1, the J gene TRBJ1-1; 10 bases agree with TRBD1. The CDR3 runs 16 residues. V lost 5 bases to trimming and J lost 4 bases; unmatched junction nucleotides: 10. Germline V lookup: CDR1 MGHDK, CDR2 SYGVNS. The CDR3 sequence is CASSLNYRTGGTEAFF. The CDR3 DNA sequence: TGTGCCAGCAGTTTAAACTACCGGACAGGGGGCACTGAAGCTTTCTTT.

V and J are TRBV4-1 and TRBJ2-1; either TRBD1 or TRBD2 may supply D (5 bases each). Germline assignment: CDR1 MGHRA and CDR2 YSYEKL. The CDR3 spans 14 residues. Deletions cut 3 bases from V and 8 bases from J, with 14 bases between. The DNA for the CDR3 is TGCGCCAGCAGCCAGACGTCAGGGCGGGATGAGCAGTTCTTC. It codes for CASSQTSGRDEQFF.

The chain is built from TRBV28 and TRBJ1-2; no reliable D call. CDR1 is MDHEN, CDR2 SYDVKM, per germline. Trimming pared 7 bases from V and 2 bases from J, leaving 11 bases between. This CDR3 contains 13 residues. The CDR3: CASKSQPNYGYTF. The DNA of the CDR3 is TGTGCCAGCAAGTCTCAGCCCAACTATGGCTACACCTTC.

J is TRBJ1-2 and V is TRBV18, with D possibly matching TRBD1 (6 bases). CDR1 KGHSH and CDR2 LQKENI come from the germline V gene. The CDR3 consists of 15 residues. The V gene lost 2 bases and the J gene lost 3 bases, with 13 bases spanning the gap. CDR3 sequence (DNA): TGTGCCAGCTCACCAAATCAGGACAGCTACTATGGCTACACCTTC. As protein: CASSPNQDSYYGYTF.